A single T cell receptor (beta chain) is shown here with its context. Trimming removed 5 bases at V and 2 bases at J, with 28 bases between. The length of the CDR3 is 20 residues. Looked up from germline, CDR1 is SNHLY and CDR2 is FYNNEI. This sample is drawn from a study of blood T cell repertoires in COVID-19. Overall study context: The analysed material was cDNA or gDNA that came from T cells, B-cell-depleted T cells, or PBMCs.

Per the study methods: The authors estimated nucleated cell counts from reference gene primer amplification. Clones were sequenced by immunoSEQ multiplex PCR, and TCRdb holds only the in-frame ones, with some missing. Clone size and V and J calls were adopted from that table, with D and trimming inferred from the DNA. Among 150,000 to 200,000 clones listed, around 83% were seen once. This chain connects TRBV2 to TRBJ1-5, with a tentative D call TRBD1 (6 bases). The clonotype comes from a woman aged 40-49 years with acute or convalescent COVID-19. The sequenced sample consisted of peripheral blood. CDR3 in amino acids: CASSPPEPGTKRHGNQPQHF. The CDR3 DNA reads as TGTGCCAGCAGTCCCCCCGAACCCGGGACAAAGAGGCATGGCAATCAGCCCCAGCATTTT. The full variable domain, with the rest looked up from reference TRBV2 and TRBJ1-5, is EPEVTQTPSHQVTQMGQEVILRCVPISNHLYFYWYRQILGQKVEFLVSFYNNEISEKSEIFDDQFSVERPDGSNFTLKIRSTKLEDSAMYFCASSPPEPGTKRHGNQPQHFGDGTRLSIL.